This is a list of T cell receptor beta chains from one sample in a study of blood T cell repertoires in COVID-19. Assay used: immunoSEQ multiplex PCR; TCRdb lists only in-frame clones, some missing. The top ten hold more than 8% of the sample, which has 74,000 or so clones, roughly nine tenths seen once. The specimen sequenced was peripheral blood. The receptor set was obtained from a man aged 50-60 years with active COVID-19. Each CDR3 is given with its conserved first and last residue. Fields, in order: CDR3 protein, V gene, J gene.

CDR3aa: CASSLYKGAGEKLFF
v_gene: TRBV7-9
j_gene: TRBJ1-4

CDR3aa: CASSPMGGPNEQFF
v_gene: TRBV5-8
j_gene: TRBJ2-1

CDR3aa: CASSLKGDQETQYF
v_gene: TRBV5-1
j_gene: TRBJ2-5

CDR3aa: CASSLNGANSPLHF
v_gene: TRBV7-3
j_gene: TRBJ1-6

CDR3aa: CASSWDPWGGTTDTQYF
v_gene: TRBV7-2
j_gene: TRBJ2-3

CDR3aa: CARSARLAGELFF
v_gene: TRBV5-3
j_gene: TRBJ2-2

CDR3aa: CASTNWGGKNTEAFF
v_gene: TRBV13
j_gene: TRBJ1-1

CDR3aa: CASSQDLNRGNTIYF
v_gene: TRBV3-1/TRBV3-2
j_gene: TRBJ1-3

CDR3aa: CSVAGLAGVQETQYF
v_gene: TRBV29-1
j_gene: TRBJ2-5

CDR3aa: CASSPGQSPGQGGYGYTF
v_gene: TRBV11-2
j_gene: TRBJ1-2

CDR3aa: CASSFRDRGETQYF
v_gene: TRBV7-9
j_gene: TRBJ2-5

CDR3aa: CASSPQGAVYGYTF
v_gene: TRBV18
j_gene: TRBJ1-2

CDR3aa: CASSRNRDSDTDTQYF
v_gene: TRBV7-9
j_gene: TRBJ2-3

CDR3aa: CASSLLGGETQYF
v_gene: TRBV5-5
j_gene: TRBJ2-5

CDR3aa: CASSLDGQGAEKLFF
v_gene: TRBV5-5
j_gene: TRBJ1-4

CDR3aa: CASSQGTGNYEQYF
v_gene: TRBV3-1/TRBV3-2
j_gene: TRBJ2-7

CDR3aa: CASSPQGLDDSPLHF
v_gene: TRBV18
j_gene: TRBJ1-6

CDR3aa: CASSISTGSEKLFF
v_gene: TRBV11-2
j_gene: TRBJ1-4

CDR3aa: CASSSTSNSGANVLTF
v_gene: TRBV19
j_gene: TRBJ2-6

CDR3aa: CASSQPRLAATDTQYF
v_gene: TRBV3-1/TRBV3-2
j_gene: TRBJ2-3

CDR3aa: CASSLDRGRGAFF
v_gene: TRBV7-2
j_gene: TRBJ1-1

CDR3aa: CASLQGTEAFF
v_gene: TRBV7-9
j_gene: TRBJ1-1

CDR3aa: CASSLGQNSYEQYF
v_gene: TRBV18
j_gene: TRBJ2-7

CDR3aa: CASSSTGAISYEQYF
v_gene: TRBV28
j_gene: TRBJ2-7

CDR3aa: CATSTDTQYF
v_gene: TRBV6-5
j_gene: TRBJ2-3

CDR3aa: CASSPNSGRTDTQYF
v_gene: TRBV4-1
j_gene: TRBJ2-3

CDR3aa: CASSLSSGGEQYF
v_gene: TRBV5-5
j_gene: TRBJ2-7

CDR3aa: CASSFEMGAMDTEAFF
v_gene: TRBV5-1
j_gene: TRBJ1-1

CDR3aa: CASSLLNEQFF
v_gene: TRBV7-9
j_gene: TRBJ2-1

CDR3aa: CAISETGGIRTQYF
v_gene: TRBV10-3
j_gene: TRBJ2-5

CDR3aa: CASSKQGMNTEAFF
v_gene: TRBV6-2/TRBV6-3
j_gene: TRBJ1-1

CDR3aa: CASSGPGTNTDTQYF
v_gene: TRBV9
j_gene: TRBJ2-3

CDR3aa: CASSQDGTDNEKLFF
v_gene: TRBV4-1
j_gene: TRBJ1-4

CDR3aa: CASSQSRGQGKNIQYF
v_gene: TRBV6-6
j_gene: TRBJ2-4

CDR3aa: CAWSVQGLRVLTF
v_gene: TRBV30
j_gene: TRBJ2-6

CDR3aa: CASSFNRGKETQYF
v_gene: TRBV7-8
j_gene: TRBJ2-5

CDR3aa: CASSSRGTDTQYF
v_gene: TRBV12-3/TRBV12-4
j_gene: TRBJ2-3

CDR3aa: CAIRGTGGDSPLHF
v_gene: TRBV10-3
j_gene: TRBJ1-6

CDR3aa: CASSRQNSNQPQHF
v_gene: TRBV27
j_gene: TRBJ1-5

CDR3aa: CASSQPLQGEAILTDTQYF
v_gene: TRBV23-1
j_gene: TRBJ2-3

CDR3aa: CASSLGGPAVYEAFF
v_gene: TRBV28
j_gene: TRBJ1-1

CDR3aa: CASSGPGGNEQFF
v_gene: TRBV7-9
j_gene: TRBJ2-1

CDR3aa: CASSQKTSGQETQYF
v_gene: TRBV4-2
j_gene: TRBJ2-5

CDR3aa: CASSPGTGIKEKLFF
v_gene: TRBV3-1/TRBV3-2
j_gene: TRBJ1-4

CDR3aa: CASSARQGAYEQYF
v_gene: TRBV5-1
j_gene: TRBJ2-7

CDR3aa: CASSLGAAKDEQFF
v_gene: TRBV7-3
j_gene: TRBJ2-1

CDR3aa: CASSGGLMNTEAFF
v_gene: TRBV7-8
j_gene: TRBJ1-1

CDR3aa: CASSSNRGKETQYF
v_gene: TRBV7-2
j_gene: TRBJ2-5

CDR3aa: CASSPRLAGGPTYNEQFF
v_gene: TRBV5-6
j_gene: TRBJ2-1

CDR3aa: CASSLSVGGNEQFF
v_gene: TRBV5-1
j_gene: TRBJ2-1

CDR3aa: CASSPGLAGGRTQYF
v_gene: TRBV5-6
j_gene: TRBJ2-5

CDR3aa: CASSQVAGTYNEQFF
v_gene: TRBV18
j_gene: TRBJ2-1

CDR3aa: CASSPLGTANTGELFF
v_gene: TRBV19
j_gene: TRBJ2-2